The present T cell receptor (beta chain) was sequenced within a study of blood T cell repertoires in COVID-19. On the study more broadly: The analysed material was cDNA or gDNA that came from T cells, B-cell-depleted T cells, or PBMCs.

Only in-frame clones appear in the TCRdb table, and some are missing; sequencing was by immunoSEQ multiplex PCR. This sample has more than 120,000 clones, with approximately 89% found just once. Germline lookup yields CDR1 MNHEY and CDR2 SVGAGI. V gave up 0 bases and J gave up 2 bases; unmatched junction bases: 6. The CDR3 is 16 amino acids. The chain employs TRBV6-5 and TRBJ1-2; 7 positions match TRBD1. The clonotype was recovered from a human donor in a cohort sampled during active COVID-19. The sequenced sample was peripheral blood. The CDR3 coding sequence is TGTGCCAGCAGTTACTCCTTGACAGGGACGAACTATGGCTACACCTTC. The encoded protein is CASSYSLTGTNYGYTF.